Reported below is one T cell receptor (beta chain). What it recognizes is unknown. The data originate from a study of cytomegalovirus exposure and HLA in healthy donors. In the PCR, 60 Vbeta and 13 Jbeta primers were used. The protocol was immunoSEQ multiplex PCR, while the TCRdb copy is restricted to in-frame clones and leaves out a portion. The sample holds around 95,000 clones; roughly four fifths are singletons and the top ten take nearly 3.5%. The study sampled nominally healthy donors, though unrecorded immune exposures were likely. General study findings and limits: A later analysis linked a missense DCLRE1C variant to TCR beta V- and J-gene trimming. An analysis done earlier found most TCR beta V segments productive about 87% or about 30% of the time.

Sequences were obtained from PBMCs. This TCR came from a young man in good health and CMV-seropositive.

The CDR3 loop reads CASSQGLAGWSYNEQFF. The CDR3, as DNA: TGTGCCAGCAGCCAGGGACTAGCGGGTTGGTCCTACAATGAGCAGTTCTTC. The chain has TRBV9 and TRBJ2-1; TRBD2 aligns across 12 bases. The CDR3 covers 17 residues. The junction had 6 bases not matched to a gene; V was cut back by 4 bases and J by 1 base. Germline CDR1 is SGDLS and CDR2 is YYNGEE.